A single sample is the source of the 10 T cell receptor beta chains below, sequenced in a study of shared clonotypes between healthy human individuals. TCRdb keeps only in-frame clones here, not all; method: immunoSEQ multiplex PCR. The table lists about 1.5 million clones, 98% of them singletons. The sample taken for sequencing was naive CD4+ T cells sorted from blood. Subset meaning: CD45RA+ positively selected. The receptors here all came from a man younger than 45 in good health.

This rearrangement joins TRBV6-1 to TRBJ2-2; 7 bases fit TRBD2. V trimming: 5 bases; J trimming: 4 bases; junction bases outside the gene matches: 1. The CDR3 runs to 13 residues. The V gene's germline CDR1 is MNHNS and CDR2 SASEGT. The CDR3, as DNA: TGTGCCAGCAGTCTAGCGGTCACCGGGGAGCTGTTTTTT. Residues: CASSLAVTGELFF.

The genes are TRBV28 and TRBJ1-2; D is unresolved. Germline CDR1 and CDR2: MDHEN and SYDVKM. The germline V and J ends were trimmed by 2 bases and 3 bases, with 7 bases remaining between them. The CDR3 spans 13 residues. The CDR3 DNA sequence: TGTGCCAGCAGTTTAACTGGGGACTATGGCTACACCTTC. Translating gives CASSLTGDYGYTF.

The chain couples TRBV28 to TRBJ2-3; D not certain. The CDR3 runs to 13 residues. CDR1 and CDR2 from the germline V gene are MDHEN and SYDVKM. Trimming stripped 7 bases from V and 6 bases from J, with 14 bases between. Here the CDR3 DNA reads TGTGCCAGCACACCATCCAGTTGGGATACGCAGTATTTT. Amino acids: CASTPSSWDTQYF.

The V and J genes are TRBV7-6 and TRBJ2-7; 7 bases align to TRBD1. The CDR3 has 13 amino acids. After removal of 3 bases from V and 7 bases from J, the junction contained 6 bases not matched to a gene. Germline CDR1 SGHVS, CDR2 FNYEAQ. CDR3 sequence reads: CASSFGQAVEQYF. CDR3 DNA: TGTGCCAGCAGCTTCGGACAGGCCGTGGAGCAGTACTTC.

The chain uses TRBV9 and TRBJ2-7; 7 positions match TRBD2. This CDR3 is built from 15 residues. V trimming: 3 bases; J trimming: 3 bases; junction bases outside the gene matches: 9. From germline, CDR1 is SGDLS and CDR2 YYNGEE. CDR3 DNA: TGTGCCAGCAGCGAGAGCGGGGCTACTATCTACGAGCAGTACTTC. Protein product: CASSESGATIYEQYF. Combining the CDR3 with reference TRBV9 and TRBJ2-7 gives the whole variable domain DSGVTQTPKHLITATGQRVTLRCSPRSGDLSVYWYQQSLDQGLQFLIQYYNGEERAKGNILERFSAQQFPDLHSELNLSSLELGDSALYFCASSESGATIYEQYFGPGTRLTVT.

The rearrangement joins TRBV15 to TRBJ1-3; 7 bases agree with TRBD1. Germline loops: CDR1 LNHNV, CDR2 YYDKDF (reference sequence). J was trimmed by 2 bases and V by 1 base; bases with no gene match: 8. The CDR3 extends over 17 amino acids. The CDR3 DNA reads TGTGCCACCAGCAGAGCGCCGGGACAGTCAACTGGAAACACCATATATTTT. Translated: CATSRAPGQSTGNTIYF.

Worth noting for this clone: At the DNA level, this CDR3 is encoded by other sequences in the same sample as well. The rearrangement links TRBV7-2 to TRBJ1-2; possible D gene TRBD1, 5 bases. The germline V and J ends were trimmed by 1 base and 4 bases, with 10 bases remaining between them. The CDR3 length is 14 residues. CDR1 is SGHTA and CDR2 is FQGNSA in the germline V gene. This CDR3 is CASSLGGRIYGYTF. CDR3 sequence (DNA): TGTGCCAGCAGCTTAGGGGGCCGTATCTATGGCTACACCTTC.

The chain couples TRBV10-3 to TRBJ2-7; possibly TRBD1 for D (6 bases). The germline V gene encodes CDR1 ENHRY and CDR2 SYGVKD. The CDR3 contains 15 residues. V dropped 3 bases and J dropped 4 bases, with 16 bases sitting between them. The CDR3 nucleotides are TGTGCCATCAGTGAAGGACAGACAGCCCGTTACGAGCAGTACTTC. Residues: CAISEGQTARYEQYF.

V is TRBV25-1 and J is TRBJ1-4; D might be TRBD1 (5 bases). CDR1 is MGHDK and CDR2 is SYGVNS in the germline V gene. Trimming stripped 3 bases from V and 6 bases from J, with 11 bases between. This CDR3 contains 14 residues. This chain's CDR3 is CASSDTQGYEKLFF. CDR3 bases: TGTGCCAGCAGTGATACCCAGGGCTATGAAAAACTGTTTTTT.

The V and J genes are TRBV11-2 and TRBJ2-7, with TRBD1 matching over 9 bases. CDR1 is SGHAT and CDR2 is FQNNGV in the germline V gene. With 5 bases clipped from V and 6 bases from J, the junction kept 11 bases outside the gene matches. CDR3 size: 15 residues. Here the CDR3 DNA reads TGTGCCAGCAGCCCAACAGGGGGCGCGGTTACCGAGCAGTACTTC. Protein product: CASSPTGGAVTEQYF.